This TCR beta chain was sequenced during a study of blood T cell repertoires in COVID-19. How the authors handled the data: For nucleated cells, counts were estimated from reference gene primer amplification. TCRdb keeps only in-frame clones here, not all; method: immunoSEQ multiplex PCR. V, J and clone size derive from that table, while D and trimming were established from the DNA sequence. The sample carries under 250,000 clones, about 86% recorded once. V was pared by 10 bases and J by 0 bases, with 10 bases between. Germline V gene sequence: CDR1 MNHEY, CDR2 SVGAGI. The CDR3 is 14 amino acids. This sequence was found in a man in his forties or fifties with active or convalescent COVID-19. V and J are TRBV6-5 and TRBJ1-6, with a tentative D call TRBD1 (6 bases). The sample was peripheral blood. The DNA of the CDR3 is TGTGCCACAGGACAGAGCTCCTATAATTCACCCCTCCACTTT. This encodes CATGQSSYNSPLHF.